This T cell receptor (beta chain) was recovered during a study of T-cell reconstitution after alpha-beta-depleted transplantation in children. Points from the study as a whole: Newly produced T cells mostly accounted for T-cell counts and diversity one year post-transplant. Elevated TCRbeta diversity at day 60 was traced, in some patients, to surviving recipient T cells and thymic progenitors. Two months or so post-transplant, alpha-beta T cells reportedly derived from several hundred expanded graft clones.

A TCRbeta library incorporating unique molecular identifiers was prepared. TCRdb reprocessed the PCR reads with MiXCR, giving one entry per CDR3 protein. In the table there are about 220,000 distinct CDR3 sequences, roughly 18% of which are singletons. This clonotype was seen only a few times. Its specificity is not known. This CDR3 spans 12 amino acids. V lost 7 bases, J lost 6 bases, and 10 bases lay in between. From germline, CDR1 is MNHEY and CDR2 SVGEGT. The chain recombines TRBV6-2 or TRBV6-3 with TRBJ2-1; no definite D call. The input for sequencing was PBMCs, mostly from graft donor cells, taken 360 days after TCRalphabeta/CD19-depleted stem cell transplant. The source is a male patient between 2 and 10 years old who had a stem cell transplant for acute lymphoblastic leukemia, so the T cells may come from the graft donor. Here the CDR3 DNA reads TGTGCCAGCAAGACACATTCCAATGAGCAGTTCTTC. It specifies CASKTHSNEQFF.